This entry concerns a single T cell receptor beta chain. Measured with immunoSEQ multiplex PCR; TCRdb has only the in-frame clones, and not every one. The top ten clones hold over 2% of a sample with about 16,000 clones, about two thirds of them seen once. This record belongs to a study of neoadjuvant anti-PD-1 for oral cavity cancer. Study context: Patients mostly received three to four biweekly nivolumab doses at 3 mg/kg before surgery.

The patients had HPV-negative, locally advanced oral cavity squamous cell carcinoma. The CDR3 is 12 amino acids. Trimming removed 2 bases from V and 8 bases from J, with 4 bases in between. From germline, CDR1 is SGHTA and CDR2 FQGNSA. The sample here was PBMCs, taken before nivolumab (anti-PD-1) treatment. The source of this sequence is a person aged 35-80 years with oral cavity squamous cell carcinoma. This rearrangement joins TRBV7-2 to TRBJ1-6; unclear D gene. CDR3 nucleotides: TGTGCCAGCAGCTTACAGTATTCACCCCTCCACTTT. Translated: CASSLQYSPLHF. The complete variable domain, with remaining parts taken from reference TRBV7-2 and TRBJ1-6, reads GAGVSQSPSNKVTEKGKDVELRCDPISGHTALYWYRQSLGQGLEFLIYFQGNSAPDKSGLPSDRFSAERTGGSVSTLTIQRTQQEDSAVYLCASSLQYSPLHFGNGTRLTVT.